The T cell receptor (beta chain) under discussion was sequenced for a study of control samples from healthy donors and cancer patients. This CDR3 contains 15 residues. CDR1 LGHNA and CDR2 YNFKEQ come from the germline V gene. V was clipped by 0 bases and J by 8 bases, with 13 bases between them. The protocol was immunoSEQ multiplex PCR, while the TCRdb copy is restricted to in-frame clones and leaves out a portion. The table includes approximately 140,000 clones, approximately 90% detected once. The TCR sequence derives from a woman between 25 and 40 years old in good health. The sequencing input was blood. The J gene is TRBJ1-4, the V gene TRBV4-2, with D possibly being TRBD1 (6 bases). The CDR3 spells CASSQDPGGGEKLFF. CDR3 nucleotide sequence: TGTGCCAGCAGCCAAGACCCTGGGGGCGGGGAAAAACTGTTTTTT.